The 19 T cell receptor beta chains in this list originate from one sample, sequenced in a study of identical twins. From the 5' RACE reads, TCRdb called clonotypes with MiXCR, one entry per CDR3 protein. The repertoire holds 1.5 million or so distinct CDR3 sequences, with less than 40% as singletons. Sequencing was carried out using cord blood. These receptors originate from a newborn girl in good health.

This clonotype was seen a few times. The V gene is TRBV7-6, the J gene TRBJ2-7; D gene unclear. The V gene's germline CDR1 is SGHVS and CDR2 FNYEAQ. Trimming took 5 bases from V and 4 from J, leaving 9 bases between them. This CDR3 is 12 amino acids long. CDR3 residues: CASSPIEYEQYF. DNA for the CDR3: TGTGCCAGCAGCCCCATAGAGTACGAGCAGTACTTC.

This clonotype turned up a few times. The genes are TRBV9 and TRBJ2-3; 14 positions match TRBD2. There are 15 residues in the CDR3. Germline V gives CDR1 SGDLS, CDR2 YYNGEE. The J segment lost 6 bases and the V segment lost 2 bases, leaving 2 bases of the junction unmatched. For the CDR3, the DNA is TGTGCCAGCAGCGTCCGGACTAGCGGGAGGGATACGCAGTATTTT. Amino acid sequence: CASSVRTSGRDTQYF.

This chain connects TRBV29-1 to TRBJ1-1; a weak D match, TRBD1 (6 bases). V lost 6 bases, J lost 1 base, and 12 bases lay in between. This CDR3 has 13 residues. The germline CDR1 and CDR2 sequences are SQVTM and ANQGSEA. CDR3 coding DNA: TGCAGCGTAGGGGGACTGAGGAACACTGAAGCTTTCTTT. The encoded protein is CSVGGLRNTEAFF.

CDR3: CSARVGLAVFTDTQYF. Written as DNA, the CDR3 is TGCAGTGCTAGAGTGGGACTAGCGGTTTTCACAGATACGCAGTATTTT. J is TRBJ2-3 and V is TRBV20-1, with TRBD2 matching over 11 bases. Germline-derived CDR1 and CDR2 are DFQATT and SNEGSKA (reference sequence). V lost 1 base to trimming and J lost 2 bases; unmatched junction nucleotides: 5. The CDR3 length is 16 residues.

The chain recombines TRBV2 with TRBJ2-1; D unresolved. Germline V gene sequence: CDR1 SNHLY, CDR2 FYNNEI. Trimming took 5 bases from V and 3 from J, leaving 11 bases between them. CDR3 length: 14 residues. CDR3 region: CASSRTFYYNEQFF. The CDR3 region has the DNA TGTGCCAGCAGTCGGACCTTTTACTACAATGAGCAGTTCTTC.

The chain employs TRBV7-2 and TRBJ2-5, with D tentatively TRBD2 (6 bases). The CDR3 runs 15 residues. In germline, CDR1 is SGHTA, CDR2 FQGNSA. V was trimmed by 1 base and J by 7 bases, leaving 16 bases between them. The CDR3 reads CASSLVFGSSVTQYF. CDR3 nucleotides: TGTGCCAGCAGCTTAGTCTTCGGGAGTTCGGTGACCCAGTACTTC.

CDR3 loop: CASSENGRTGARSGYTF. CDR3 coding DNA: TGTGCCAGCAGTGAAAATGGGAGGACAGGGGCTAGAAGTGGCTACACCTTC. This chain joins TRBV25-1 and TRBJ1-2; TRBD1 matches at 9 bases. This CDR3 has 17 amino acids. Germline V CDR1 and CDR2: MGHDK, SYGVNS. V lost 2 bases to trimming and J lost 7 bases; unmatched junction nucleotides: 14.

This clonotype was counted a few times. The gene calls are TRBV14 and TRBJ2-7; no clear D. V was cut by 5 bases and J by 5 bases, with 10 bases left in between. Germline V gives CDR1 SGHDN, CDR2 FVKESK. This CDR3 has 12 residues. This chain's CDR3 is CASSEHGNEQYF. For the CDR3, the DNA is TGTGCCAGCAGCGAACATGGGAACGAGCAGTACTTC.

The gene calls are TRBV9 and TRBJ1-2; D possibly corresponds to TRBD1 (6 bases). The CDR3 totals 14 residues. The germline gives CDR1 SGDLS, CDR2 YYNGEE. V was pared by 0 bases and J by 5 bases, with 11 bases between. The CDR3 DNA sequence: TGTGCCAGCAGCGTAGGGGACACCGATTATGGCTACACCTTC. Translating gives CASSVGDTDYGYTF. Supplemented by reference TRBV9 and TRBJ1-2, the full variable domain reads DSGVTQTPKHLITATGQRVTLRCSPRSGDLSVYWYQQSLDQGLQFLIQYYNGEERAKGNILERFSAQQFPDLHSELNLSSLELGDSALYFCASSVGDTDYGYTFGSGTRLTVV.

Worth noting for this clonotype: Relative to the germline gene, one junction end is altered; a read error may explain this. The chain couples TRBV4-2 to TRBJ2-7; weak D call: TRBD2 (6 bases). The germline CDR1 and CDR2 sequences are LGHNA and YNFKEQ. The CDR3 has 15 residues. CDR3 sequence: CTSSQGTPSSYEQYF. The CDR3 bases are TGTACCAGCAGCCAAGGGACTCCTAGCTCCTACGAGCAGTACTTC.

This clonotype was counted between two and nine times. This rearrangement joins TRBV5-1 to TRBJ1-1; D is ambiguous. CDR1 is SGHRS and CDR2 is YFSETQ in the germline V gene. The CDR3 extends over 15 amino acids. Deletions cut 1 base from V and 3 bases from J, with 13 bases between. The CDR3 loop is CASSLSPQKDTEAFF. The CDR3 DNA follows: TGCGCCAGCAGCTTGAGTCCCCAAAAGGACACTGAAGCTTTCTTT.

V usage is TRBV28 and J usage is TRBJ2-3, with D perhaps TRBD2 (6 bases). There are 11 residues in the CDR3. CDR1 and CDR2 (germline): MDHEN, SYDVKM. Trimming left V 8 bases short and J 14 bases short, with 17 bases between. CDR3 DNA: TGTGCCAGCCTGGCGGGGTCTAGTCGGTATTTT. It encodes CASLAGSSRYF. The whole variable domain, filled in from reference TRBV28 and TRBJ2-3, reads DVKVTQSSRYLVKRTGEKVFLECVQDMDHENMFWYRQDPGLGLRLIYFSYDVKMKEKGDIPEGYSVSREKKERFSLILESASTNQTSMYLCASLAGSSRYFGPGTRLTVL.

In its sample, this clonotype was seen many times. This chain links TRBV3-1 with TRBJ1-1, with D possibly matching TRBD1 (6 bases). CDR3 length: 15 amino acids. V was pared by 4 bases and J by 0 bases, with 12 bases between. Germline V CDR1 and CDR2: LGHDT, YNNKEL (reference sequence). CDR3: CASSPSTGMNTEAFF. CDR3 nucleotide sequence: TGTGCCAGCAGCCCTAGCACAGGGATGAACACTGAAGCTTTCTTT. The full variable domain, its missing parts supplied by reference TRBV3-1 and TRBJ1-1, is DTAVSQTPKYLVTQMGNDKSIKCEQNLGHDTMYWYKQDSKKFLKIMFSYNNKELIINETVPNRFSPKSPDKAHLNLHINSLELGDSAVYFCASSPSTGMNTEAFFGQGTRLTVV.

This rearrangement joins TRBV7-6 to TRBJ1-1; D might be TRBD1 (6 bases). There are 17 residues in the CDR3. In germline, CDR1 is SGHVS, CDR2 FNYEAQ. V was pared by 2 bases and J by 1 base, with 17 bases between. The CDR3 loop is CASSLIREAGQNTEAFF. The DNA of the CDR3 is TGTGCCAGCAGCTTAATCAGGGAAGCGGGACAGAACACTGAAGCTTTCTTT. The whole variable domain, filled in from reference TRBV7-6 and TRBJ1-1, reads GAGVSQSPRYKVTKRGQDVALRCDPISGHVSLYWYRQALGQGPEFLTYFNYEAQQDKSGLPNDRFSAERPEGSISTLTIQRTEQRDSAMYRCASSLIREAGQNTEAFFGQGTRLTVV.

The chain uses TRBV7-2 and TRBJ1-5, with TRBD1 as a possible D gene (5 bases). The CDR3 covers 14 residues. Per germline, CDR1 SGHTA and CDR2 FQGNSA. V lost 2 bases to trimming and J lost 6 bases, with 11 bases between them. Written as DNA, the CDR3 is TGTGCCAGCAGCTTACGGAAAGACAGTCAGCCCCAGCATTTT. Amino acids: CASSLRKDSQPQHF. Using reference TRBV7-2 and TRBJ1-5 for the parts outside the CDR3, the full variable domain is GAGVSQSPSNKVTEKGKDVELRCDPISGHTALYWYRQSLGQGLEFLIYFQGNSAPDKSGLPSDRFSAERTGGSVSTLTIQRTQQEDSAVYLCASSLRKDSQPQHFGDGTRLSIL.

This sequence joins TRBV28 and TRBJ2-1, with 13 bases that match TRBD2. CDR1 MDHEN and CDR2 SYDVKM come from the germline V gene. Trimming removed 7 bases from V and 8 bases from J; junction bases left unmatched: 8. The CDR3 runs 15 residues. The CDR3 region has the DNA TGTGCCAGCATCCGGACTAGCGGGAGAAACCATGAGCAGTTCTTC. Encoded protein: CASIRTSGRNHEQFF.

This chain links TRBV10-3 with TRBJ1-1; no firm D call. The germline V gene has CDR1 ENHRY and CDR2 SYGVKD. CDR3 length: 15 amino acids. Trimming removed 3 bases from V and 7 bases from J, with 18 bases in between. The CDR3, as DNA: TGTGCCATCAGTGATTCTGTTATGACGGTCCGTGAAGCTTTCTTT. Residues: CAISDSVMTVREAFF.

The chain recombines TRBV12-3 or TRBV12-4 with TRBJ2-7, with 7 bases matching TRBD2. This CDR3 has 15 residues. Losses at the gene ends were 3 bases for V and 0 bases for J; bases not matched to a gene: 5. The CDR3 region is CASSFIPSGSYEQYF. The CDR3 DNA is TGTGCCAGCAGTTTTATTCCTAGCGGCTCCTACGAGCAGTACTTC.

V and J are TRBV20-1 and TRBJ1-4; 7 nucleotides line up with TRBD1. Trimming removed 3 bases from V and 7 bases from J; junction bases left unmatched: 2. This CDR3 has 12 residues. Germline CDR1 reads DFQATT; CDR2 reads SNEGSKA (reference sequence). The CDR3 DNA reads TGCAGTGCTAGGTGGGACAGTGAAAAACTGTTTTTT. Protein product: CSARWDSEKLFF.